The 29 T cell receptor beta chains reported below all come from one sample, sequenced in a study of CD8+ T cells in alopecia areata. Treatment indicated: oral pan-JAK inhibitor, 5-10 mg twice daily. Extracted RNA was reverse transcribed into cDNA, the sequencing template. Some clones are missing from TCRdb's copy, which holds only in-frame ones; the method was immunoSEQ multiplex PCR. Altogether about 160,000 clones are present, under 70% being singletons, with the ten largest covering 0.75% to 0.95%. The sample here was CD4+ T cells sorted from blood, taken at week 4, from a patient treated with tofacitinib. These receptors were obtained from a human donor with alopecia areata.

This clone has more than one count but fewer than ten. The chain couples TRBV4-2 to TRBJ2-3, with D maybe TRBD2 (6 bases). The CDR3 loop spans 17 amino acids. Germline-derived CDR1 and CDR2 are LGHNA and YNFKEQ. Trimming took off 0 bases at V and 3 bases at J, with 16 bases between the two ends. This CDR3 is CASSQDKRASGTDTQYF. The CDR3 coding sequence is TGTGCCAGCAGCCAAGATAAGCGGGCTAGTGGGACAGATACGCAGTATTTT.

CDR3 in amino acids: CSGREQQETQYF. The DNA for the CDR3 is TGCAGCGGTCGGGAACAACAAGAGACCCAGTACTTC. The chain has TRBV29-1 and TRBJ2-5; D might be TRBD2 (5 bases). This CDR3 has 12 residues. Germline CDR1 is SQVTM and CDR2 is ANQGSEA. V was trimmed by 7 bases and J by 2 bases, leaving 11 bases between them.

On this clone itself: Relative to the germline gene, one junction end is altered; a read error may explain this. The rearrangement uses TRBV7-7 and TRBJ2-3, with a possible D match to TRBD2 (6 bases). Germline assignment: CDR1 SSHAT and CDR2 FNYEAQ (reference sequence). This CDR3 region has 13 residues. The CDR3 region is CASSSSSADTQYF. The CDR3 DNA sequence: TGTGCTAGCAGCTCGTCTAGCGCAGATACGCAGTATTTT.

The chain employs TRBV9 and TRBJ1-2; 7 positions agree with TRBD1. Germline V gives CDR1 SGDLS, CDR2 YYNGEE. Trimming cost V 2 bases and J 6 bases; bases outside gene matches: 16. The CDR3 contains 17 residues. For the CDR3, the DNA is TGTGCCAGCAGCGTTTCCGCAGGGGGGCCGTTTGCCGATGGCTACACCTTC. As protein: CASSVSAGGPFADGYTF.

This clone was counted a few times. The chain couples TRBV30 to TRBJ2-5; 7 bases map to TRBD1. The length of the CDR3 is 13 residues. Germline assignment: CDR1 GTSNPN and CDR2 SVGIG (reference sequence). Losses at the gene ends were 3 bases for V and 3 bases for J; bases not matched to a gene: 4. The CDR3 spells CAWSGDRKETQYF. CDR3 DNA sequence: TGTGCCTGGAGCGGGGACAGAAAAGAGACCCAGTACTTC. The full variable domain, rest sourced from reference TRBV30 and TRBJ2-5, is SQTIHQWPATLVQPVGSPLSLECTVEGTSNPNLYWYRQAAGRGLQLLFYSVGIGQISSEVPQNLSASRPQDRQFILSSKKLLLSDSGFYLCAWSGDRKETQYFGPGTRLLVL.

This chain uses TRBV5-1 with TRBJ2-1; possibly TRBD2 for D (6 bases). CDR1 is SGHRS, CDR2 YFSETQ, per germline. The V end was cut by 4 bases, the J end by 12 bases, with 20 bases between. The CDR3 is made up of 14 amino acids. CDR3 sequence (DNA): TGCGCCAGCAGCCCCCGAAGGGACTCCTCGGGGCAGTTCTTC. As protein: CASSPRRDSSGQFF. The complete variable domain, with remaining parts taken from reference TRBV5-1 and TRBJ2-1, reads KAGVTQTPRYLIKTRGQQVTLSCSPISGHRSVSWYQQTPGQGLQFLFEYFSETQRNKGNFPGRFSGRQFSNSRSEMNVSTLELGDSALYLCASSPRRDSSGQFFGPGTRLTVL.

The rearrangement links TRBV5-6 to TRBJ2-1; weak D call: TRBD2 (5 bases). The CDR3 is made up of 14 amino acids. Germline CDR1 reads SGHDT; CDR2 reads YYEEEE. V was pared by 7 bases and J by 0 bases, with 11 bases between. The CDR3 nucleotides are TGTGCCAGCTTTCGGGGAAGCTCCTACAATGAGCAGTTCTTC. This codes for CASFRGSSYNEQFF.

This clone was seen just once. A read error may account for a junction end that differs from germline. This rearrangement joins TRBV6-5 to TRBJ2-3, with D possibly being TRBD2 (5 bases). The CDR3 has 15 residues. The germline gives CDR1 MNHEY, CDR2 SVGAGI. CDR3 sequence: CAISAGPGFPDTQYF. Written as DNA, the CDR3 is TGTGCCATCAGTGCGGGTCCTGGTTTCCCAGATACGCAGTATTTT.

A few counts support this clone. The same CDR3 also results from other DNA sequences found in this sample. This chain joins TRBV29-1 and TRBJ2-2, with D uncertain. Trimming shortened V by 4 bases and J by 3 bases, and 3 bases separated the two germline ends. This CDR3 contains 11 residues. CDR1 and CDR2 (germline): SQVTM, ANQGSEA. The CDR3 region is CSVGDTGELFF. CDR3 in DNA: TGCAGCGTTGGGGACACCGGGGAGCTGTTTTTT.

This clone has more than one count but fewer than ten. The chain joins TRBV4-2 to TRBJ2-3; TRBD1 might be the D (5 bases). CDR1 and CDR2 from the germline V gene are LGHNA and YNFKEQ. The CDR3 totals 14 residues. With 3 bases removed from V and 2 bases from J, the gap between germline ends came to 9 bases. CDR3 DNA sequence: TGTGCCAGCAGCCACAGGGTCTACACAGATACGCAGTATTTT. Translation: CASSHRVYTDTQYF.

This chain joins TRBV20-1 and TRBJ1-1; tentative D call: TRBD1 (5 bases). Germline V CDR1 and CDR2: DFQATT, SNEGSKA (reference sequence). V shed 8 bases and J shed 4 bases, with 11 bases lying between them. This CDR3 is built from 11 residues. The CDR3 nucleotides read TGCAGTAGACGGGGCCTCACTGAAGCTTTCTTT. It translates to CSRRGLTEAFF.

This chain uses TRBV5-6 with TRBJ2-7; TRBD1 or TRBD2 may be the D gene (7 bases each). V lost 3 bases to trimming and J lost 4 bases, with 11 bases between them. Germline-derived CDR1 and CDR2 are SGHDT and YYEEEE. The CDR3 consists of 13 residues. Here the CDR3 reads CASSSGGGYEQYF. DNA for the CDR3: TGTGCCAGCAGCTCAGGGGGAGGGTACGAGCAGTACTTC.

The chain has TRBV6-5 and TRBJ2-3, with a possible D match to TRBD1 (6 bases). This CDR3 comprises 15 residues. V lost 5 bases and J lost 1, with 13 bases in between. Germline V gene lookup returns CDR1 MNHEY and CDR2 SVGAGI. The CDR3 loop reads CASSIQGKGTDTQYF. In DNA form, the CDR3 reads TGTGCCAGCAGTATACAGGGAAAGGGCACAGATACGCAGTATTTT.

The chain is built from TRBV6-5 and TRBJ2-7; D is perhaps TRBD1 (6 bases). This CDR3 contains 13 residues. Trimming shortened V by 6 bases and J by 3 bases, and 12 bases separated the two germline ends. Germline CDR1 reads MNHEY; CDR2 reads SVGAGI. The CDR3 region has the DNA TGTGCCAGCAGCCAGGACAGCCGCTACGAGCAGTACTTC. Amino acids: CASSQDSRYEQYF.

A remark on this clone: This sample also contains other DNA sequences that code for the same CDR3. The chain uses TRBV30 and TRBJ2-7, with a weak D call TRBD2 (5 bases). Trimming took 0 bases from V and 4 from J, leaving 10 bases between them. Germline CDR1 reads GTSNPN; CDR2 reads SVGIG (reference sequence). This CDR3 spans 13 amino acids. CDR3 region: CAWSVGGPYEQYF. The DNA of the CDR3 is TGTGCCTGGAGTGTAGGAGGACCTTACGAGCAGTACTTC.

By sample fraction, this clone is medium-sized. The chain recombines TRBV16 with TRBJ2-7; D might be TRBD2 (6 bases). The CDR3 sequence is 13 residues long. Looked up from germline, CDR1 is KGHSY and CDR2 is FQNENV. V lost 3 bases and J 9 bases, leaving 15 bases between the germline ends. The CDR3 DNA follows: TGTGCCAGCAGCCAGCCCAGCGGGCTGGGGCAGTACTTC. Residues: CASSQPSGLGQYF.

The V and J genes are TRBV4-1 and TRBJ2-6; D is perhaps TRBD1 (6 bases). The CDR3 spans 16 residues. From germline, CDR1 is MGHRA and CDR2 YSYEKL. V lost 2 bases, J lost 3 bases, and 11 bases lay in between. The CDR3 protein is CASSQLYRVGANVLTF. The CDR3 DNA is TGCGCCAGCAGCCAACTGTACAGGGTTGGGGCCAACGTCCTGACTTTC.

This clone was counted a single time. The J gene is TRBJ1-2, the V gene TRBV14; maybe TRBD1 (5 bases). Germline V gives CDR1 SGHDN, CDR2 FVKESK. V dropped 0 bases and J dropped 7 bases, with 15 bases sitting between them. The CDR3 totals 15 residues. CDR3 sequence (DNA): TGTGCCAGCAGCCAAGACTTGGGGGAAACTTCTGGCTACACCTTC. Its translation: CASSQDLGETSGYTF.

In its sample, this clone was seen once. This chain uses TRBV6-6 with TRBJ2-7, with 9 bases that match TRBD1. The ends lost 8 bases at V and 5 bases at J; junction bases unmatched: 7. This CDR3 has 13 amino acids. CDR1 MNHNY and CDR2 SVGAGI come from the germline V gene (reference sequence). CDR3 coding DNA: TGTGCCAGCCACAAACAGGGGGCGAACGAGCAGTACTTC. Its protein is CASHKQGANEQYF.

V and J are TRBV29-1 and TRBJ1-1, with TRBD1 matching over 8 bases. Per the germline V gene, CDR1 is SQVTM and CDR2 is ANQGSEA. Trimming took 0 bases from V and 1 from J; bases not matched to a gene: 4. The CDR3 is 15 amino acids. The CDR3 region has the DNA TGCAGCGTTGAAGATCCGGGACAGGAGAACACTGAAGCTTTCTTT. This gives the protein CSVEDPGQENTEAFF.

The V call is TRBV4-2, the J call TRBJ2-3, with D perhaps TRBD1 (6 bases). The CDR3 totals 15 residues. Deletions cut 1 base from V and 0 bases from J, with 8 bases between. CDR1 is LGHNA and CDR2 is YNFKEQ in the germline V gene. The CDR3 coding sequence is TGTGCCAGCAGCCAAGCCAGGGGTAGCACAGATACGCAGTATTTT. It encodes CASSQARGSTDTQYF.

The chain links TRBV5-1 to TRBJ1-6; D ambiguous. V lost 4 bases and J lost 4, with 9 bases in between. There are 14 residues in the CDR3. The germline V gene has CDR1 SGHRS and CDR2 YFSETQ. The CDR3 nucleotides are TGCGCCAGCAGCCCTGGACGGTATAATTCACCCCTCCACTTT. Protein product: CASSPGRYNSPLHF.

V is TRBV27 and J is TRBJ2-2; no clear D gene. There are 14 residues in the CDR3. The V end was cut by 5 bases, the J end by 4 bases, with 11 bases between. The germline CDR1 and CDR2 sequences are MNHEY and SMNVEV (reference sequence). In DNA form, the CDR3 reads TGTGCCAGCAGTCGACGGTCGGCCACCGGGGAGCTGTTTTTT. Residues: CASSRRSATGELFF.

This clone was observed a handful of times. This chain joins TRBV11-2 and TRBJ2-5, with TRBD2 identical over 12 bases. The CDR3 totals 14 residues. Trimming took 5 bases from V and 3 from J; bases not matched to a gene: 1. CDR1 is SGHAT, CDR2 FQNNGV, per germline. The CDR3 DNA reads TGTGCCAGCAGCCGACTAGCGGGGGAAGAGACCCAGTACTTC. The encoded protein is CASSRLAGEETQYF. The full variable domain, in which reference TRBV11-2 and TRBJ2-5 provide the parts outside the CDR3, is EAGVAQSPRYKIIEKRQSVAFWCNPISGHATLYWYQQILGQGPKLLIQFQNNGVVDDSQLPKDRFSAERLKGVDSTLKIQPAKLEDSAVYLCASSRLAGEETQYFGPGTRLLVL.

Only a few counts were recorded for this clone. The CDR3 DNA reads TGTGCCTGGGACAGGGGCCCTTCTGGGGCCAACGTCCTGACTTTC. Translation gives CAWDRGPSGANVLTF. This chain uses TRBV30 with TRBJ2-6; 8 bases line up with TRBD1. The CDR3 totals 15 residues. The germline gives CDR1 GTSNPN, CDR2 SVGIG (reference sequence). V lost 5 bases to trimming and J lost 1 base; unmatched junction nucleotides: 4. The full variable domain, its missing parts supplied by reference TRBV30 and TRBJ2-6, is SQTIHQWPATLVQPVGSPLSLECTVEGTSNPNLYWYRQAAGRGLQLLFYSVGIGQISSEVPQNLSASRPQDRQFILSSKKLLLSDSGFYLCAWDRGPSGANVLTFGAGSRLTVL.

The chain has TRBV6-1 and TRBJ1-4; D is perhaps TRBD1 (5 bases). The CDR3 runs to 14 residues. Per the germline V gene, CDR1 is MNHNS and CDR2 is SASEGT. V was clipped by 3 bases and J by 4 bases, with 9 bases between them. CDR3 protein: CASSEWGSNEKLFF. The CDR3 nucleotides are TGTGCCAGCAGTGAGTGGGGGAGTAATGAAAAACTGTTTTTT.

The chain uses TRBV14 and TRBJ1-1, with unresolved D. Germline V gene lookup returns CDR1 SGHDN and CDR2 FVKESK. The CDR3 is 14 residues long. Trimming took 5 bases from V and 6 from J, leaving 16 bases between them. The CDR3 DNA follows: TGTGCCAGCAGCATTATTGACGGTCCGGCTGAAGCTTTCTTT. It specifies CASSIIDGPAEAFF.

This clone was seen a few times. Other nucleotide sequences in the sample specify the same CDR3. The J gene is TRBJ2-5, the V gene TRBV2; D possibly matches TRBD1 or TRBD2 (5 bases each). The V end was cut by 4 bases, the J end by 3 bases, with 9 bases between. Germline V CDR1 and CDR2: SNHLY, FYNNEI. The CDR3 is 13 amino acids. This CDR3 reads CASSGDGKETQYF. CDR3 bases: TGTGCCAGCAGTGGGGACGGCAAAGAGACCCAGTACTTC.

CDR3 in amino acids: CAWTNPGTGYTF. CDR3 DNA sequence: TGTGCCTGGACCAACCCCGGGACAGGCTACACCTTC. The rearrangement uses TRBV30 and TRBJ1-2, with D tentatively TRBD1 (6 bases). Trimming shortened V by 4 bases and J by 8 bases, and 14 bases separated the two germline ends. The germline gives CDR1 GTSNPN, CDR2 SVGIG (reference sequence). The CDR3 is made up of 12 amino acids.